A single TCR beta chain is shown here with its context. The sample holds a few counts of this clonotype. Its target antigen remains unknown. No per-base quality is available; no much larger clone lies one base away. This sample is part of a study of T cells in Graves' hyperthyroidism and ophthalmopathy (dated by TCRdb to about 2019). Some background on the complete study: Peripheral blood samples were taken at initial diagnosis, before any treatment was given. To identify TCR V-J signatures that set the groups apart, the researchers used a discovery cohort of 90 to 100 patients, made up of approximately 43 with Graves' ophthalmopathy and some 56 with stable Graves' hyperthyroidism. Prospective prediction of ophthalmopathy was tested in an independent validation cohort consisting of roughly 19 hyperthyroidism patients and approximately 16 patients who later progressed to ophthalmopathy. The 75 to 100 discovery patients were randomly split 7:3 into training and test sets. The study also compared thyroid tissue and blood T-cell repertoires from about 6 Graves' hyperthyroidism patients. After sampling, hyperthyroidism patients received methimazole starting at 30 mg daily, and ophthalmopathy patients received high-dose intravenous methylprednisolone. According to the paper, TCR Vbeta CDR3 sequencing was carried out on 120 to 150 peripheral blood samples, which came from more than 40 ophthalmopathy, around 75 hyperthyroidism and some 17 progressor patients.

The TCR beta CDR3 regions were amplified from the RNA transcripts. For the first round of RT-PCR on the TCR CDR3, the HTBI primer set was used together with the Qiagen OneStep RT-PCR kit. A second multiplex PCR round built the libraries, followed by size selection and purification. Sequencing of the libraries was done on an Illumina HiSeq2000 using paired-end 100 bp reads. The study's own analysis went as follows. SOAPnuke was used to process the raw data, removing reads that contained adapters or uncalled bases, had a mean Phred below 15, or lacked an exact match to the constant primer or identifier. High-quality paired reads were merged using COPE v1.2.5, and each unique nucleotide sequence was defined as a clonotype. MiTCR v1.1 was used to align clonotypes to the IMGT TRBV, TRBD and TRBJ reference segments. Only V-J combinations with frequency above 0.0001, covering 99.2% of repertoires, were analysed. A TCS score was defined as the ratio between F50 (clonal expansion) and ExV (chaos), using BLOSUM62-based TCRdist between CDR3 peptides within each V-J. Welch's t-statistics and random forest reduced several hundred V-J features to roughly 13, which were used in a naive Bayes classifier (R e1071). TCRdb itself trimmed the public reads at Q25 with fastp, ran MiXCR and retained productive beta chains. Every CDR3 protein is listed once, alongside the most common genes and DNA of its rows. TCRdb, not the authors, supplied the V and J calls. For this sample there are roughly 290,000 distinct CDR3 sequences; roughly 13% appear just once. Roughly 7.9% of the sample rests with the top ten.

General study outcomes and caveats: In cross-validation, a model built on a 13 V-J signature told ophthalmopathy apart from stable hyperthyroidism with 85% to 90% sensitivity and roughly 81% specificity, and in testing the same model reached 80%/75%. Sample size was not statistically predetermined, and blinding of investigators to group allocation was not performed. In validation, the model predicted progression to ophthalmopathy a median of 6.5 months before onset, with roughly 68% sensitivity and about 72% specificity. Most expanded thyroid clonotypes (frequency above 0.001) were also detected in blood, a finding suggesting that blood repertoires may reflect thyroid immune responses.

Stable Graves' hyperthyroidism was defined as no progression to ophthalmopathy during 18 months of follow-up. The hyperthyroidism patients were between 18 and 65 years old and newly diagnosed, with a disease duration of less than 2 months. Exclusion was applied to patients with uncontrolled infections, other autoimmune diseases, pregnancy or lactation. Diagnoses were established on the basis of clinical symptoms, serum thyroxine and TRAb, thyroid ultrasound, and orbital computed tomography. PBMCs were separated from about 10 ml of fresh peripheral blood using Ficoll-Paque density gradient centrifugation. Total RNA was extracted with Trizol reagent, and quality was checked on an Agilent 2100 Bioanalyzer. The CDR3 runs 13 residues from the cysteine to the phenylalanine. The read is trimmed to its CDR3 DNA, 39 bases read in frame from base 1. CDR1 is given as MNHEY and CDR2 as SVGEGT, both from the germline V gene. The junction shows trimming of 4 bases on V and 8 bases on J, plus 14 bases between the germline ends.

The sequence derives from a woman in her thirties or forties with Graves' hyperthyroidism. The chain is encoded by TRBV6-2 or TRBV6-3 joined to TRBJ1-2; 5 matching bases give a weak D call of TRBD1. The specimen was blood. The CDR3 protein sequence reads: CASSFPGLEGYTF. The sequenced DNA: TGTGCCAGCAGTTTCCCGGGGCTAGAGGGCTACACCTTC.